What follows are 22 T cell receptor beta chains derived from one specimen sequenced in a study of blood T cell repertoires in COVID-19. Libraries were prepared by immunoSEQ multiplex PCR; TCRdb keeps only in-frame clonotypes and omits some of them. The sample lists 540,000 or so clones, roughly nine tenths seen once, with around 8% in the top ten. The material sequenced was peripheral blood. Source of these receptors: a woman aged 50 to 60 with COVID-19, enrolled during active disease.

The CDR3: CASITGPNTEAFF. CDR3 coding DNA: TGTGCCAGCATAACGGGTCCCAACACTGAAGCTTTCTTT. The J gene is TRBJ1-1, the V gene TRBV19; no reliable D call. This CDR3 has 13 residues. Germline V gene lookup returns CDR1 LNHDA and CDR2 SQIVND (reference sequence). V gave up 9 bases and J gave up 2 bases, with 13 bases separating them.

The chain links TRBV2 to TRBJ1-1; D gene unclear. The V and J ends lost 10 bases and 1 base respectively, with 16 bases between them. This CDR3 is built from 14 residues. Germline V gene lookup returns CDR1 SNHLY and CDR2 FYNNEI. CDR3 region: CAIRKEVSNTEAFF. The CDR3 DNA is TGTGCCATACGTAAGGAGGTTTCGAACACTGAAGCTTTCTTT.

The V call is TRBV7-9, the J call TRBJ2-3, with TRBD1 matching over 8 bases. CDR3 size: 16 residues. V shed 4 bases, J shed 10 bases, and the junction held 16 bases outside the gene matches. Germline V lookup: CDR1 SEHNR, CDR2 FQNEAQ (reference sequence). The CDR3 DNA follows: TGTGCCAGCAGCTCAATGACAGGGGCGAGCTATCCACCGCAGTATTTT. Its protein is CASSSMTGASYPPQYF.

The rearrangement links TRBV19 to TRBJ2-7, with TRBD1 identical over 7 bases. The germline V gene has CDR1 LNHDA and CDR2 SQIVND (reference sequence). The CDR3 has 15 residues. The J segment lost 3 bases and the V segment lost 1 base, leaving 6 bases of the junction unmatched. The CDR3 DNA reads TGTGCCAGTAGTATAGCCACAGGGGCTATCTACGAGCAGTACTTC. It yields the protein CASSIATGAIYEQYF.

V usage is TRBV5-1 and J usage is TRBJ2-3; D may be TRBD2 (5 bases). The ends were cut back, 2 bases at V and 3 bases at J, with 16 bases in the middle. Germline V gives CDR1 SGHRS, CDR2 YFSETQ. CDR3 length equals 16 residues. The DNA for the CDR3 is TGCGCCAGCAGCTTAACCCTTAGCGAGAAAACAGATACGCAGTATTTT. It translates to CASSLTLSEKTDTQYF.

Turning to this clone: This same CDR3 is encoded by further DNA sequences in the sample. The J gene is TRBJ1-1, the V gene TRBV18, with D possibly matching TRBD1 (6 bases). This CDR3 has 14 amino acids. Germline V gene sequence: CDR1 KGHSH, CDR2 LQKENI. Trimming took off 3 bases at V and 1 base at J, with 9 bases between the two ends. CDR3 sequence (DNA): TGTGCCAGCTCACCGGGACAAGCGAACACTGAAGCTTTCTTT. This encodes CASSPGQANTEAFF.

CDR3 protein: CASSPGDRGAFF. Written as DNA, the CDR3 is TGTGCCAGCAGCCCTGGAGACAGGGGGGCTTTCTTT. This chain links TRBV7-9 with TRBJ1-1; 9 bases match TRBD1. CDR3 length: 12 residues. The V and J ends lost 5 bases and 11 bases, in that order; junction bases with no gene match: 6. The germline V gene has CDR1 SEHNR and CDR2 FQNEAQ (reference sequence).

CDR3 DNA: TGCGCCAGCAGTCAATCGGACACCGGGACTAGCTTACTCTACAATGAGCAGTTCTTC. Translation gives CASSQSDTGTSLLYNEQFF. This chain connects TRBV23-1 to TRBJ2-1; 9 nucleotides align to TRBD2. TRBV23-1 belongs to the ORF category, with a function that is uncertain. The CDR3 is made up of 19 amino acids. J was trimmed by 3 bases and V by 0 bases; bases with no gene match: 12.

The rearrangement uses TRBV4-1 and TRBJ1-1; D is perhaps TRBD1 (5 bases). V gave up 0 bases and J gave up 3 bases, with 14 bases separating them. Germline assignment: CDR1 MGHRA and CDR2 YSYEKL. The CDR3 runs 16 residues. The CDR3 loop is CASSQDSRAEYTEAFF. CDR3 DNA sequence: TGCGCCAGCAGCCAAGATAGCAGGGCAGAATACACTGAAGCTTTCTTT.

V usage is TRBV27 and J usage is TRBJ1-6, with TRBD1 matching 8 bases. CDR3 length: 15 residues. V was clipped by 3 bases and J by 9 bases; unmatched bases: 7. CDR1 is MNHEY and CDR2 is SMNVEV in the germline V gene (reference sequence). CDR3: CASSLFRQGASPLHF. In DNA form, the CDR3 reads TGTGCCAGCAGTTTGTTTCGGCAGGGGGCTTCACCCCTCCACTTT.

The V gene is TRBV15, the J gene TRBJ2-6; the D gene is possibly TRBD2 (7 bases). Germline V gene lookup returns CDR1 LNHNV and CDR2 YYDKDF (reference sequence). The CDR3 is 18 amino acids. V lost 1 base to trimming and J lost 1 base, with 14 bases between them. CDR3 loop: CATSRVPGGASGANVLTF. DNA for the CDR3: TGTGCCACCAGCAGAGTTCCGGGGGGCGCGTCTGGGGCCAACGTCCTGACTTTC.

The chain uses TRBV29-1 and TRBJ2-1, with 10 bases fitting TRBD1. V was pared by 7 bases and J by 5 bases, with 8 bases of the junction left unmatched. Germline CDR1 is SQVTM and CDR2 is ANQGSEA. CDR3 size: 14 residues. CDR3 nucleotide sequence: TGCAGCGCCCCCCCCGGGACAGGGGACAATGAGCAGTTCTTC. Residues: CSAPPGTGDNEQFF.

J is TRBJ2-7 and V is TRBV5-1; 12 bases line up with TRBD1. Germline loops: CDR1 SGHRS, CDR2 YFSETQ. The CDR3 runs to 15 residues. V lost 0 bases and J lost 6; bases outside the gene matches: 4. The CDR3 is CASSLVGTGGAEQYF. CDR3 coding DNA: TGCGCCAGCAGCTTGGTAGGGACAGGGGGCGCCGAGCAGTACTTC.

J is TRBJ2-3 and V is TRBV5-1, with 8 bases matching TRBD2. V lost 4 bases, J lost 0 bases, and 4 bases stayed unmatched. Germline V lookup: CDR1 SGHRS, CDR2 YFSETQ. The CDR3 contains 15 residues. This CDR3 is CASSPLAASTDTQYF. For the CDR3, the DNA is TGCGCCAGCAGCCCACTAGCGGCTAGCACAGATACGCAGTATTTT.

The chain combines TRBV9 with TRBJ1-2; TRBD1 is a possible D gene (5 bases). The V and J ends lost 4 bases and 4 bases respectively, with 11 bases between them. Germline CDR1 SGDLS, CDR2 YYNGEE. The CDR3 runs to 13 residues. CDR3: CASSHQGGYGYTF. The CDR3 bases are TGTGCCAGCAGCCATCAGGGCGGCTATGGCTACACCTTC.

The chain is built from TRBV7-9 and TRBJ1-4, with D uncertain. The CDR3 has 16 amino acids. The germline V and J ends were trimmed by 6 bases and 4 bases, with 18 bases remaining between them. Germline V gene lookup returns CDR1 SEHNR and CDR2 FQNEAQ (reference sequence). This chain's CDR3 is CASSSAGGRDNEKLFF. The CDR3 DNA reads as TGTGCCAGCAGTTCGGCCGGAGGGAGGGATAATGAAAAACTGTTTTTT.

This sequence joins TRBV28 and TRBJ1-4; D is unresolved. This CDR3 is 15 amino acids long. Germline V lookup: CDR1 MDHEN, CDR2 SYDVKM. V was shortened by 6 bases and J by 0 bases, with 11 bases between the two germline ends. CDR3 coding DNA: TGTGCCAGCAGCCCCCCACTCCCAACTAATGAAAAACTGTTTTTT. Amino acid sequence: CASSPPLPTNEKLFF.

The chain couples TRBV27 to TRBJ2-7, with TRBD1 as a possible D gene (5 bases). Germline CDR1 and CDR2: MNHEY and SMNVEV (reference sequence). The V and J ends lost 1 base and 2 bases respectively, with 12 bases between them. This CDR3 spans 15 amino acids. The CDR3 nucleotides read TGTGCCAGCAGTTTATTCTCAGGGAATCCCTACGAGCAGTACTTC. It yields the protein CASSLFSGNPYEQYF.

The chain is built from TRBV28 and TRBJ1-1; D remains unclear. The CDR3 sequence is 13 residues long. Germline V gives CDR1 MDHEN, CDR2 SYDVKM. V lost 5 bases, J lost 3 bases, and 10 bases lay in between. DNA of the CDR3: TGTGCCAGCAGTCGACACCAAGACACTGAAGCTTTCTTT. Its translation is CASSRHQDTEAFF.

This sequence joins TRBV24-1 and TRBJ2-2, with 7 bases matching TRBD1. This CDR3 spans 15 amino acids. Germline trimming cut 3 bases from V and 4 bases from J; bases unmatched to any gene: 4. Germline CDR1 KGHDR, CDR2 SFDVKD. CDR3: CATSDARDSTGELFF. The CDR3 DNA sequence: TGTGCCACCAGTGATGCCAGGGACAGCACCGGGGAGCTGTTTTTT.

The chain links TRBV3-1 (or the pseudogene TRBV3-2) to TRBJ1-1, with D unresolved. Trimming removed 6 bases from V and 8 bases from J, with 13 bases in between. The CDR3 loop spans 12 amino acids. Germline CDR1 reads LGHDT; CDR2 reads YNNKEL (reference sequence). The CDR3, as DNA: TGTGCCAGCAGTCGAAATGACAACGAAGCTTTCTTT. Its translation is CASSRNDNEAFF.

The rearrangement joins TRBV5-4 to TRBJ2-3, with 14 nucleotides matching TRBD2. There are 17 residues in the CDR3. Germline CDR1 and CDR2: SGHNT and YYREEE (reference sequence). Trimming cost V 0 bases and J 8 bases; bases outside gene matches: 8. The CDR3 here is CASSLEGTSGGSATQYF. CDR3 coding DNA: TGTGCCAGCAGCTTGGAGGGGACTAGCGGGGGTTCGGCTACGCAGTATTTT. The complete variable domain, with remaining parts taken from reference TRBV5-4 and TRBJ2-3, reads ETGVTQSPTHLIKTRGQQVTLRCSSQSGHNTVSWYQQALGQGPQFIFQYYREEENGRGNFPPRFSGLQFPNYSSELNVNALELDDSALYLCASSLEGTSGGSATQYFGPGTRLTVL.